The TCR beta chain under discussion was sequenced for a study of T cells in localized non-small cell lung cancer. Whole-study results and caveats: Turning up in adjacent lung were a median approximately 60 of the top 100 tumor clones. The greatest T cell clonality was found in uninvolved adjacent lung (higher than in tumor).

There are 17 residues in the CDR3. The V and J ends lost 1 base and 1 base, in that order; junction bases with no gene match: 2. CDR1 is MNHNS and CDR2 is SASEGT in the germline V gene. This table comes from immunoSEQ multiplex PCR, and its TCRdb copy is limited to in-frame clones, with some not included. Of 25,000 to 30,000 clones in the sample, around 92% are singletons; the top ten hold approximately 3.9%. Regarding this clone: The antigen is not known.

This receptor was identified in a woman aged 35-70 years with stage III lung adenocarcinoma. The source material was peripheral blood mononuclear cells, sampled before any cancer treatment. The V call is TRBV6-1, the J call TRBJ2-5; 14 nucleotides line up with TRBD2. The CDR3 nucleotides read TGTGCCAGCAGTGAAGGGACTAGCGGGGGGACCCAAGAGACCCAGTACTTC. The encoded protein is CASSEGTSGGTQETQYF.